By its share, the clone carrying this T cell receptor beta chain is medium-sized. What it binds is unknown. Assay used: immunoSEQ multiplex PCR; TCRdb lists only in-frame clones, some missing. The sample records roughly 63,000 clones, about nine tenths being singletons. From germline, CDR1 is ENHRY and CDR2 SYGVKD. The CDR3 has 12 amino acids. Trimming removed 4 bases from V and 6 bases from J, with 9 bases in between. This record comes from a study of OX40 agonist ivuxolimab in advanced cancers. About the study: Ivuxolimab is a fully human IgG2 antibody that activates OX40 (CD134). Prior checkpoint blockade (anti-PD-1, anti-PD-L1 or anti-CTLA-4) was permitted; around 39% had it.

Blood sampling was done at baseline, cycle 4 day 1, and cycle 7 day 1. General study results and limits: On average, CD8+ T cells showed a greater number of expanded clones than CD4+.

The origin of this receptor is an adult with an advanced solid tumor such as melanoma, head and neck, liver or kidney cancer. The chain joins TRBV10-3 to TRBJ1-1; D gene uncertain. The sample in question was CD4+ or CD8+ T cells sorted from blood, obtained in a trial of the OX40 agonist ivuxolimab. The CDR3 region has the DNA TGTGCCATCAGTGGTTCCGGGGCTGAAGCTTTCTTT. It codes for CAISGSGAEAFF.